A selection of T cell receptor beta chains follows, all from one sample in a study of human thymus T cells. Sequencing was performed with immunoSEQ multiplex PCR; in TCRdb, only in-frame clones are kept and a portion is missing. Among some 40,000 clones, roughly 94% were seen once, and the ten largest hold 0.095% to 0.15%. Source material: blood. The receptors come from a boy in the first two years of life with a congenital heart defect but otherwise immunologically healthy. CDR3s include the opening cysteine and the closing phenylalanine or tryptophan. D genes are given only for firm matches. Clone size is shown for a subset of rows, as once, few, many or a class of expanded clone.

D	size	V	J	CDR3	DNA
TRBD1	.	TRBV29-1	TRBJ2-7	CSAGQGAGYEQYF	TGCAGCGCCGGACAGGGGGCAGGCTACGAGCAGTACTTC
.	once	TRBV7-2	TRBJ1-1	CASSPRLNTEAFF	TGTGCCAGCAGCCCCCGCCTGAACACTGAAGCTTTCTTT
TRBD2	.	TRBV5-1	TRBJ2-5	CASSLGGGDKETQYF	TGCGCCAGCAGCTTGGGCGGGGGGGATAAAGAGACCCAGTACTTC
TRBD2	once	TRBV7-6	TRBJ2-3	CASSLVASGGADGQYF	TGTGCCAGCAGCTTAGTCGCTAGCGGGGGGGCCGATGGGCAGTATTTT
.	.	TRBV5-1	TRBJ1-1	CASSFSGEAFF	TGCGCCAGCAGCTTTTCAGGTGAAGCTTTCTTT
TRBD1	.	TRBV4-1	TRBJ2-7	CASSQGQGARNEQYF	TGCGCCAGCAGCCAAGGACAGGGGGCGCGGAACGAGCAGTACTTC
.	.	TRBV5-1	TRBJ2-6	CASSSDTAGANVLTF	TGCGCCAGCAGCTCGGACACAGCTGGGGCCAACGTCCTGACTTTC
.	.	TRBV6-6	TRBJ1-2	CASSPRGRALYYGYTF	TGTGCCAGCAGTCCCAGGGGACGGGCGCTATACTATGGCTACACCTTC
.	.	TRBV29-1	TRBJ1-2	CSVDPPGKGYYGYTF	TGCAGCGTTGACCCCCCAGGGAAGGGATACTATGGCTACACCTTC
.	.	TRBV4-3	TRBJ1-1	CASSQDPSFYTEAFF	TGCGCCAGCAGCCAAGATCCATCGTTTTACACTGAAGCTTTCTTT
TRBD1	.	TRBV5-8	TRBJ1-5	CASSLGQGAPYSNQPQHF	TGTGCCAGCAGCCTCGGACAGGGGGCCCCTTATAGCAATCAGCCCCAGCATTTT
.	.	TRBV7-9	TRBJ1-1	CASSFPARGTEAFF	TGTGCCAGCAGCTTCCCAGCAAGGGGCACTGAAGCTTTCTTT
.	.	TRBV5-1	TRBJ1-2	CASSLGGAAPYGYTF	TGCGCCAGCAGCTTGGGCGGGGCAGCGCCCTATGGCTACACCTTC
.	.	TRBV4-3	TRBJ1-2	CASSSYQGAAISYGYTF	TGCGCCAGCAGCTCTTACCAAGGGGCAGCTATTTCCTATGGCTACACCTTC
TRBD1	.	TRBV4-3	TRBJ1-4	CASSQDPPDREEDEKLFF	TGCGCCAGCAGCCAAGATCCCCCCGACAGGGAGGAGGATGAAAAACTGTTTTTT
TRBD2	.	TRBV6-1	TRBJ2-2	CASRLAGGQGELFF	TGTGCCAGCAGACTAGCGGGGGGGCAAGGGGAGCTGTTTTTT
TRBD1	.	TRBV4-3	TRBJ2-1	CASTQDRGEGNEQFF	TGCGCCAGCACCCAAGACAGGGGGGAGGGCAATGAGCAGTTCTTC
TRBD2	.	TRBV27	TRBJ2-1	CASSLERRTSGDNEQFF	TGTGCCAGCAGTTTAGAAAGACGGACTAGCGGGGACAATGAGCAGTTCTTC
TRBD1	.	TRBV10-2	TRBJ2-7	CASSDRDSDSYEQYF	TGCGCCAGCAGTGACCGGGACAGCGATTCTTACGAGCAGTACTTC
.	.	TRBV19	TRBJ2-5	CASSPGKYQETQYF	TGTGCCAGTAGCCCGGGGAAGTACCAAGAGACCCAGTACTTC
.	.	TRBV6-5	TRBJ2-5	CASSYSWLQETQYF	TGTGCCAGCAGTTACTCGTGGCTACAAGAGACCCAGTACTTC
TRBD1	.	TRBV18	TRBJ1-2	CASSPSGQAYYGYTF	TGTGCCAGCTCACCCTCGGGACAGGCCTACTATGGCTACACCTTC
.	.	TRBV7-2	TRBJ1-5	CASSSRYSNQPQHF	TGTGCCAGCAGCTCTCGCTATAGCAATCAGCCCCAGCATTTT
.	.	TRBV11-2	TRBJ2-1	CASSFLGVNNEQFF	TGTGCCAGCAGCTTTCTCGGGGTGAACAATGAGCAGTTCTTC
.	.	TRBV19	TRBJ1-2	CASGTTTYGYTF	TGTGCCAGTGGGACAACGACCTATGGCTACACCTTC
TRBD1	.	TRBV4-2	TRBJ1-1	CASSLEGALNTEAFF	TGTGCCAGCAGCCTGGAGGGGGCCCTAAACACTGAAGCTTTCTTT
TRBD1	.	TRBV4-3	TRBJ1-2	CASSQGVMGQVPYGYTF	TGCGCCAGCAGCCAAGGGGTAATGGGACAGGTCCCCTATGGCTACACCTTC
TRBD1	.	TRBV28	TRBJ2-4	CAATGQWAKNIQYF	TGTGCCGCCACGGGACAGTGGGCCAAAAACATTCAGTACTTC
.	.	TRBV4-3	TRBJ2-1	CASSQERYSAKQFF	TGCGCCAGCAGCCAAGAAAGGTACTCCGCCAAGCAGTTCTTC
.	.	TRBV30	TRBJ1-1	CAWSVTVNTEAFF	TGTGCCTGGAGTGTGACAGTGAACACTGAAGCTTTCTTT
.	.	TRBV6-4	TRBJ2-5	CASSHPRPQETQYF	TGTGCCAGCAGCCACCCCAGGCCCCAAGAGACCCAGTACTTC
TRBD2	.	TRBV5-1	TRBJ2-7	CASRQTSGYEQYF	TGCGCCAGCAGGCAGACTAGCGGCTACGAGCAGTACTTC
.	.	TRBV5-4	TRBJ2-5	CASSWGSETQYF	TGTGCCAGCAGCTGGGGCTCAGAGACCCAGTACTTC
TRBD1	.	TRBV7-9	TRBJ1-4	CASSLRDRGEKLFF	TGTGCCAGCAGCTTAAGGGACAGGGGTGAAAAACTGTTTTTT
.	.	TRBV9	TRBJ2-5	CASSPYPRGGRETQYF	TGTGCCAGCAGCCCCTACCCAAGGGGCGGGCGGGAGACCCAGTACTTC
.	.	TRBV30	TRBJ1-5	CAWSRLGNQPQHF	TGTGCCTGGAGCCGGCTTGGCAATCAGCCCCAGCATTTT
.	.	TRBV5-6	TRBJ2-3	CASSLADTQYF	TGTGCCAGCAGCTTGGCAGATACGCAGTATTTT
.	.	TRBV9	TRBJ1-4	CASSAGGSTREKLFF	TGTGCCAGCAGCGCGGGGGGCTCCACTCGGGAAAAACTGTTTTTT
.	.	TRBV11-2	TRBJ2-2	CASSLLYNTGELFF	TGTGCCAGCAGCTTACTCTATAACACCGGGGAGCTGTTTTTT
TRBD1	.	TRBV5-1	TRBJ2-2	CASSLGTDYGELFF	TGCGCCAGCAGCTTAGGGACAGACTACGGGGAGCTGTTTTTT
.	.	TRBV28	TRBJ1-4	CASSYENEKLFF	TGTGCCAGCAGTTATGAGAATGAAAAACTGTTTTTT
.	.	TRBV7-9	TRBJ1-1	CASSLPRAVTEAFF	TGTGCCAGCAGCTTACCCAGGGCCGTCACTGAAGCTTTCTTT
.	.	TRBV25-1	TRBJ2-7	CASSKAGTASIKQYF	TGTGCCAGCAGTAAGGCCGGGACTGCATCCATCAAGCAGTACTTC
TRBD1	.	TRBV27	TRBJ2-2	CASTFRTGGTGELFF	TGTGCCAGCACCTTTAGAACAGGGGGCACCGGGGAGCTGTTTTTT
.	.	TRBV11-1	TRBJ1-1	CASSFPGEVTEAFF	TGTGCCAGCAGCTTTCCAGGGGAGGTCACTGAAGCTTTCTTT
.	.	TRBV19	TRBJ2-7	CAGTYEQYF	TGTGCCGGGACGTACGAGCAGTACTTC
.	.	TRBV4-3	TRBJ2-7	CASSHRGSSYEQYF	TGCGCCAGCAGCCACCGGGGAAGCTCCTACGAGCAGTACTTC
.	.	TRBV4-1	TRBJ2-7	CASSQDIPGSYEQYF	TGCGCCAGCAGCCAAGATATTCCAGGGTCCTACGAGCAGTACTTC
TRBD1	.	TRBV10-3	TRBJ1-6	CAISEFLDRGMNSPLHF	TGTGCCATCAGTGAGTTTCTAGACAGGGGGATGAATTCACCCCTCCACTTT
TRBD1	.	TRBV5-4	TRBJ1-2	CASSSRDRGYYGYTF	TGTGCCAGCAGCTCCCGGGACAGGGGGTACTATGGCTACACCTTC
TRBD2	.	TRBV7-9	TRBJ2-2	CASSLWGLAGPTRAGELFF	TGTGCCAGCAGCTTATGGGGACTAGCGGGGCCCACCAGGGCCGGGGAGCTGTTTTTT
.	.	TRBV7-9	TRBJ1-6	CASSREGNSPLHF	TGTGCCAGCAGCCGCGAAGGGAATTCACCCCTCCACTTT
.	.	TRBV2	TRBJ2-5	CASILDRGRETQYF	.
TRBD1	.	TRBV18	TRBJ1-6	CASSLDRMNSPLHF	TGTGCCAGCTCCCTGGACAGGATGAATTCACCCCTCCACTTT
.	.	TRBV21-1	TRBJ2-7	CASDSHRDSKNYF	TGTGCCAGCGACTCCCACAGGGACAGTAAAAACTACTTC
.	.	TRBV6-5	TRBJ2-5	CASSYGDQETQYF	TGTGCCAGCAGTTACGGAGACCAAGAGACCCAGTACTTC
.	.	TRBV6-1	TRBJ2-7	CASSEQGDEQYF	TGTGCCAGCAGTGAACAGGGCGACGAGCAGTACTTC
.	.	TRBV4-1	TRBJ2-4	CASSQARAGKAKNIQYF	TGCGCCAGCAGCCAAGCTCGTGCGGGGAAGGCCAAAAACATTCAGTACTTC
.	.	TRBV9	TRBJ2-7	CASSVGARYEQYF	TGTGCCAGCAGCGTAGGTGCCAGGTACGAGCAGTACTTC
TRBD2	.	TRBV27	TRBJ2-5	CASSLSWGFSGGRETQYF	TGTGCCAGCAGTTTATCTTGGGGTTTTAGCGGGGGAAGAGAGACCCAGTACTTC